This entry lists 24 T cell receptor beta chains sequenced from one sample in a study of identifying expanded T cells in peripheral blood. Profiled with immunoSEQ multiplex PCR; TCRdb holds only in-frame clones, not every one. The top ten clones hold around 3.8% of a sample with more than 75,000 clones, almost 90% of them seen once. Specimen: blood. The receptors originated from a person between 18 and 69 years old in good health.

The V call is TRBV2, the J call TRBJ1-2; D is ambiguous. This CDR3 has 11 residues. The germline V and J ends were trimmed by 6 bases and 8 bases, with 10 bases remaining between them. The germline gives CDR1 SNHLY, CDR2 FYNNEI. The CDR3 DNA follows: TGTGCCAGCAGAGGAAACGGGGGCTACACCTTC. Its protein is CASRGNGGYTF.

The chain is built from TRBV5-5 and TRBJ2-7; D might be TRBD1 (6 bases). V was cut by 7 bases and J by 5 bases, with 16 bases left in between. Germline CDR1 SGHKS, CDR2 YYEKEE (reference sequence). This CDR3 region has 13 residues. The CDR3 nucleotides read TGTGCCAGCGATAACACAGGGTTCGACGAGCAGTACTTC. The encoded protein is CASDNTGFDEQYF.

The CDR3 DNA reads TGTGCCAGCAGCTTAGTGGGGAGTTTTGTGAACACCATATATTTT. It translates to CASSLVGSFVNTIYF. The chain is built from TRBV7-9 and TRBJ1-3; no firm D call. Germline values: CDR1 SEHNR, CDR2 FQNEAQ (reference sequence). V dropped 1 base and J dropped 7 bases, with 14 bases sitting between them. This CDR3 comprises 15 residues.

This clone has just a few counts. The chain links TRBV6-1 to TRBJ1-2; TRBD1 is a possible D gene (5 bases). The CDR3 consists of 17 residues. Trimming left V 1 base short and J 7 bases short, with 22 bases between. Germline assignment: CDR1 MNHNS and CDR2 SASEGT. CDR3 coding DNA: TGTGCCAGCAGTGAAGGTCAGGGTATGCTGATCGCGGGTGGCTACACCTTC. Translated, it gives CASSEGQGMLIAGGYTF.

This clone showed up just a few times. CDR3 DNA: TGCGCCAGCGCCTTGGGGACAGGGGTAAGGGAGACCCAGTACTTC. It is translated as CASALGTGVRETQYF. This chain joins TRBV5-1 and TRBJ2-5; 10 nucleotides agree with TRBD1. The V gene end was trimmed by 7 bases and the J gene end by 5 bases; junction bases not matched to a gene: 11. Germline V gene data show CDR1 as SGHRS and CDR2 as YFSETQ. The CDR3 is 15 amino acids.

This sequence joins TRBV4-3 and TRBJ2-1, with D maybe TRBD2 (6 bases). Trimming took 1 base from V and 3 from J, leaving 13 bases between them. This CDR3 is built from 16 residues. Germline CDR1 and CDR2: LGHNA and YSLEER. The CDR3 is CASSQGGGKDYNEQFF. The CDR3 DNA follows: TGCGCCAGCAGCCAAGGGGGCGGGAAGGACTACAATGAGCAGTTCTTC.

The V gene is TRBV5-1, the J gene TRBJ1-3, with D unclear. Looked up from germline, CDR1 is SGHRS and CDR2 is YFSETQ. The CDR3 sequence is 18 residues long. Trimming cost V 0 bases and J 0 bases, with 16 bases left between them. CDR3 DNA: TGCGCCAGCAGCTTGGTTGGCAGCCCTCTAAGCTCTGGAAACACCATATATTTT. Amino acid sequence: CASSLVGSPLSSGNTIYF. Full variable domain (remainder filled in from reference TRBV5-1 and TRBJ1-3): KAGVTQTPRYLIKTRGQQVTLSCSPISGHRSVSWYQQTPGQGLQFLFEYFSETQRNKGNFPGRFSGRQFSNSRSEMNVSTLELGDSALYLCASSLVGSPLSSGNTIYFGEGSWLTVV.

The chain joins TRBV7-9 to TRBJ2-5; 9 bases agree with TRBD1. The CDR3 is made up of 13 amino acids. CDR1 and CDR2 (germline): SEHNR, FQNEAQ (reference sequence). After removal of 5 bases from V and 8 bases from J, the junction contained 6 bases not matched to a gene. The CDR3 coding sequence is TGTGCCAGCAGCGCTTGGGACAGGGTAACCCAGTACTTC. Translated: CASSAWDRVTQYF.

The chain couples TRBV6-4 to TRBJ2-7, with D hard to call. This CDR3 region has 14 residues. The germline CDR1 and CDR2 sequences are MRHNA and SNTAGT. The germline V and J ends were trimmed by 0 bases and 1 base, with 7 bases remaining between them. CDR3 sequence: CASSDSPDSYEQYF. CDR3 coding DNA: TGTGCCAGCAGTGACTCCCCCGATTCCTACGAGCAGTACTTC.

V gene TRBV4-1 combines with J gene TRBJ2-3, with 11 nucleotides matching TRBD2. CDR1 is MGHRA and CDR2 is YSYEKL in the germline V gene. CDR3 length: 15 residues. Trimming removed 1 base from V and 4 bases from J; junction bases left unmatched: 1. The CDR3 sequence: CASSQGLAGPDTQYF. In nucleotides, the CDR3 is TGCGCCAGCAGCCAAGGACTAGCGGGGCCAGATACGCAGTATTTT.

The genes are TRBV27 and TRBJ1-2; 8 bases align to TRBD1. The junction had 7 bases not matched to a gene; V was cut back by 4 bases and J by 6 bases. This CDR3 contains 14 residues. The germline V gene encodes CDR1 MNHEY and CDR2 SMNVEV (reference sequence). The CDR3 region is CASSSDDRGHGYTF. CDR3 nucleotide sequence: TGTGCCAGCAGTTCCGACGACAGGGGCCATGGCTACACCTTC.

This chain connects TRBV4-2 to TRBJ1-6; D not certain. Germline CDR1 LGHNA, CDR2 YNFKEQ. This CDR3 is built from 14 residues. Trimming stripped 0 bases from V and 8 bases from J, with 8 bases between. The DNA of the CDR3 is TGTGCCAGCAGCCAAGATTTTGGAGATTCACCCCTCCACTTT. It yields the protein CASSQDFGDSPLHF.

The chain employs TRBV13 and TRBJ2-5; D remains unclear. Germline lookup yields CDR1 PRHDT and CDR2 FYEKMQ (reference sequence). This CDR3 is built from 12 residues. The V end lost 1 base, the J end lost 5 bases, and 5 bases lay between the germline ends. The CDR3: CASSLEVETQYF. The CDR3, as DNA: TGTGCCAGCAGCTTAGAGGTGGAGACCCAGTACTTC.

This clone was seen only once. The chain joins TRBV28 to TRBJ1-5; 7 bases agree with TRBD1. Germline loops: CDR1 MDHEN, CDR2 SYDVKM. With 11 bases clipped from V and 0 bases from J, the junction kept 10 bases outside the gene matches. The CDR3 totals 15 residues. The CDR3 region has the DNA TGTGCCGGTACAACAGGGGAGGTTAGCAATCAGCCCCAGCATTTT. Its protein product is CAGTTGEVSNQPQHF.

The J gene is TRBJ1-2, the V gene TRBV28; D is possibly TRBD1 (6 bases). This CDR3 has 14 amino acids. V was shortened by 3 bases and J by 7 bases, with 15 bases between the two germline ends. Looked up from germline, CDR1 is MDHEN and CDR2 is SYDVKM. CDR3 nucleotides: TGTGCCAGCAGTTTCCCCACGGCAGGGGTTGGCTACACCTTC. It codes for CASSFPTAGVGYTF.

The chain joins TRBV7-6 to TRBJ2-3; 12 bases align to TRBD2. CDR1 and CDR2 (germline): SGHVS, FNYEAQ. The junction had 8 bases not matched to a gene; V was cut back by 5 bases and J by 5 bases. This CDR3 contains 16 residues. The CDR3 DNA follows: TGTGCCAGCAGCCCTGGGACTAGCGGGTTGGTAGATACGCAGTATTTT. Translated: CASSPGTSGLVDTQYF.

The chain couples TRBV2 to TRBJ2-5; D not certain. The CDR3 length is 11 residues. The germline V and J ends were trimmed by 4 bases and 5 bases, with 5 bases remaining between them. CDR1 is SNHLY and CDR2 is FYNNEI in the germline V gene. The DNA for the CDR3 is TGTGCCAGCAGTGGTCAGGAGACCCAGTACTTC. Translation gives CASSGQETQYF.

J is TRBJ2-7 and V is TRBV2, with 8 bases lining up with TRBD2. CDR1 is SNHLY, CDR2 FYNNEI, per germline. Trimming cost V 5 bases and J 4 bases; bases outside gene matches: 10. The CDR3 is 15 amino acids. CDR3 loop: CASSRLAGSSYEQYF. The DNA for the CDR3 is TGTGCCAGCAGTAGGCTAGCGGGTTCCTCTTACGAGCAGTACTTC.

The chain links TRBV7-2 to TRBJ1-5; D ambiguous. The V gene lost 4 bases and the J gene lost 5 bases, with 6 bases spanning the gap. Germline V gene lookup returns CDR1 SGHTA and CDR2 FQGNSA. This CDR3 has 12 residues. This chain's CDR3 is CASSSSDQPQHF. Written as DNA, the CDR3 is TGTGCCAGCAGCTCAAGTGATCAGCCCCAGCATTTT.

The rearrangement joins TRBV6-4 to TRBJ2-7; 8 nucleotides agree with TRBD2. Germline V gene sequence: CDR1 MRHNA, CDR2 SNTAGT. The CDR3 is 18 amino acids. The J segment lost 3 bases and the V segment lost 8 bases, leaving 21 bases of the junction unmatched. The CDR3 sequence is CASGGRLAGQVLNYEQYF. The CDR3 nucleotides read TGTGCCAGCGGAGGAAGGCTAGCGGGCCAGGTTTTAAACTACGAGCAGTACTTC.

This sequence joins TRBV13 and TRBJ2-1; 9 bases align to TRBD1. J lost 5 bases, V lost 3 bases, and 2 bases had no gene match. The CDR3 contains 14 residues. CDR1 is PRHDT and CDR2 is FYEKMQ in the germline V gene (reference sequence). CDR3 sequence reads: CASSLGQGHNEQFF. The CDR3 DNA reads TGTGCCAGCAGCTTGGGACAGGGTCACAATGAGCAGTTCTTC.

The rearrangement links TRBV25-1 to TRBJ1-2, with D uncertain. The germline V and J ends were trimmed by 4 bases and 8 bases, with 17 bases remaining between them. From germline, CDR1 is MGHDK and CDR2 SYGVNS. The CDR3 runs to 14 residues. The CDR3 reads CASSAGQALYGYTF. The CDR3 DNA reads TGTGCCAGCAGTGCGGGCCAAGCCCTCTACGGCTACACCTTC.

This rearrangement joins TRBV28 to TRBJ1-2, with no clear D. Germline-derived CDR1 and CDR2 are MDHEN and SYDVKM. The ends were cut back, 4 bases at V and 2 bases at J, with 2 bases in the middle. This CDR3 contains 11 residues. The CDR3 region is CASSSNYGYTF. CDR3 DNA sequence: TGTGCCAGCAGTTCCAACTATGGCTACACCTTC.

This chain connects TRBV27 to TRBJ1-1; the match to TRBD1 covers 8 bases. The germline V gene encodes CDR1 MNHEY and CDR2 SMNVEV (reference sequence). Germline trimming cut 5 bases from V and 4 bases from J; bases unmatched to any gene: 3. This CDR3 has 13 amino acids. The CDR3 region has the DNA TGTGCCAGCAGTCCAGGGGGCGGCACTGAAGCTTTCTTT. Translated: CASSPGGGTEAFF.